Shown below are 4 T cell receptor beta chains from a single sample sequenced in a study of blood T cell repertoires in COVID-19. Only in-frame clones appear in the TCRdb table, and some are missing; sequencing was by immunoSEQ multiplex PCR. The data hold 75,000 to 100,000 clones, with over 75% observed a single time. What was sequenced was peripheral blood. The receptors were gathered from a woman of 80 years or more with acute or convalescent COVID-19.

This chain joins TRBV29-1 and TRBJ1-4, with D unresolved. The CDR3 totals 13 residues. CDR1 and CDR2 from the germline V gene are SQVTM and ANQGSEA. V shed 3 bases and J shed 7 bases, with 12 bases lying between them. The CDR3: CSVEGAAGEKLFF. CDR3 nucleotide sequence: TGCAGCGTTGAGGGCGCAGCTGGTGAAAAACTGTTTTTT. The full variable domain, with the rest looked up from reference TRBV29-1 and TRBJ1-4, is SAVISQKPSRDICQRGTSLTIQCQVDSQVTMMFWYRQQPGQSLTLIATANQGSEATYESGFVIDKFPISRPNLTFSTLTVSNMSPEDSSIYLCSVEGAAGEKLFFGSGTQLSVL.

CDR3 DNA sequence: TGTGCCAGCAGTTGGGGACAGGGGATAGGCGAGCAGTACTTC. It codes for CASSWGQGIGEQYF. The rearrangement joins TRBV27 to TRBJ2-7; 10 bases match TRBD1. The CDR3 is 14 amino acids. Unmatched junction bases numbered 6, after V lost 4 bases and J lost 6 bases. Looked up from germline, CDR1 is MNHEY and CDR2 is SMNVEV (reference sequence).

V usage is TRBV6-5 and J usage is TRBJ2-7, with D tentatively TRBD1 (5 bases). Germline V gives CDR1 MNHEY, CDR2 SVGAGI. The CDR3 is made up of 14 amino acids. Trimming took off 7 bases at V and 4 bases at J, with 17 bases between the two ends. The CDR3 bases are TGTGCCAGCACTGGGGCCCAAAAAACATACGAGCAGTACTTC. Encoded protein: CASTGAQKTYEQYF.

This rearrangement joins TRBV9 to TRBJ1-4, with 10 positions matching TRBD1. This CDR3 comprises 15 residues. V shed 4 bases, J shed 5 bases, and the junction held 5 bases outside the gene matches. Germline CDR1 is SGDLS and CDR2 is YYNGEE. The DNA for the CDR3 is TGTGCCAGCAGCCTACCGGGACAGGGGAATGAAAAACTGTTTTTT. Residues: CASSLPGQGNEKLFF.